Each of the 11 T cell receptor beta chains below was sequenced from the same sample in a study of shared clonotypes between healthy human individuals. Sequencing used immunoSEQ multiplex PCR; TCRdb keeps in-frame clones, though not all of them. The table has about 1 million clones, around 76% seen once. The sequenced sample consisted of memory CD4+ T cells sorted from blood. Subset described: CD45RA-negative fraction. All receptors derive from a young man in good health.

The J gene is TRBJ2-5, the V gene TRBV7-2, with D possibly called TRBD1 or TRBD2 (5 bases each). V shed 2 bases and J shed 6 bases, with 10 bases lying between them. Germline-derived CDR1 and CDR2 are SGHTA and FQGNSA. The CDR3 covers 13 residues. CDR3 loop: CASSLTGGQTQYF. Here the CDR3 DNA reads TGTGCCAGCAGCTTAACAGGAGGACAGACCCAGTACTTC.

As to this clone: A much larger clone sits a single nucleotide away, making a read error possible. The chain links TRBV2 to TRBJ1-2, with D unclear. This CDR3 contains 12 residues. V lost 5 bases and J lost 2, with 6 bases in between. CDR1 and CDR2 from the germline V gene are SNHLY and FYNNEI. The CDR3 DNA follows: TGTGCCAGCAGTTTACAGAACTATGGCTACACCTTC. It translates to CASSLQNYGYTF.

Worth noting for this clone: At one end, the junction sequence differs from germline, possibly due to a read error. The V call is TRBV5-1, the J call TRBJ2-7; TRBD1 agrees at 7 bases. This CDR3 is built from 15 residues. Germline CDR1 reads SGHRS; CDR2 reads YFSETQ. The CDR3 here is CASSLGGPSSYEQYF. Here the CDR3 DNA reads TGTGCCAGCAGCTTAGGGGGCCCAAGCTCCTACGAGCAGTACTTC.

The V call is TRBV5-1, the J call TRBJ2-2; maybe TRBD1 (6 bases). CDR3 size: 15 residues. Germline values: CDR1 SGHRS, CDR2 YFSETQ. Trimming cost V 0 bases and J 3 bases, with 9 bases left between them. For the CDR3, the DNA is TGCGCCAGCAGCTTGGGAACAGGGTACACCGGGGAGCTGTTTTTT. The encoded protein is CASSLGTGYTGELFF. Variable domain in full (rest from reference TRBV5-1 and TRBJ2-2): KAGVTQTPRYLIKTRGQQVTLSCSPISGHRSVSWYQQTPGQGLQFLFEYFSETQRNKGNFPGRFSGRQFSNSRSEMNVSTLELGDSALYLCASSLGTGYTGELFFGEGSRLTVL.

This chain connects TRBV7-6 to TRBJ1-1; D is unresolved. Germline CDR1 is SGHVS and CDR2 is FNYEAQ. V lost 1 base, J lost 5 bases, and 14 bases lay in between. This CDR3 is 15 amino acids long. In DNA, the CDR3 is TGTGCCAGCAGCTTAGACAGCTTTTCAAGTACTGAAGCTTTCTTT. Translating gives CASSLDSFSSTEAFF.

This chain links TRBV2 with TRBJ1-2; D may be TRBD1 (6 bases). CDR3 size: 13 residues. The V end lost 4 bases, the J end lost 7 bases, and 13 bases lay between the germline ends. Germline V gene lookup returns CDR1 SNHLY and CDR2 FYNNEI. The CDR3 region is CASSGNTGSGYTF. CDR3 sequence (DNA): TGTGCCAGCAGTGGAAATACAGGGAGTGGCTACACCTTC.

As regards this clone: Germline and junction disagree at one end, which may indicate a read error. The chain has TRBV4-1 and TRBJ1-2, with D possibly matching TRBD1 (5 bases). There are 15 residues in the CDR3. Germline V gene lookup returns CDR1 MGHRA and CDR2 YSYEKL. This CDR3 is CASSQTTETPYGHTF. CDR3 DNA sequence: TGCGCCAGCAGCCAAACGACAGAGACACCCTATGGCCACACCTTC.

The chain recombines TRBV5-4 with TRBJ2-3, with D unclear. V lost 2 bases, J lost 2 bases, and 12 bases lay in between. Germline CDR1 SGHNT, CDR2 YYREEE (reference sequence). The CDR3 has 15 amino acids. The CDR3, as DNA: TGTGCCAGCAGCTTCTCAATCGAGCACACAGATACGCAGTATTTT. Its translation is CASSFSIEHTDTQYF.

This clone was counted a few times. The chain has TRBV29-1 and TRBJ1-5; TRBD1 agrees at 10 bases. Trimming cost V 6 bases and J 4 bases; bases outside gene matches: 6. This CDR3 has 14 amino acids. Looked up from germline, CDR1 is SQVTM and CDR2 is ANQGSEA. The CDR3 region is CSVPGTGVNQPQHF. The CDR3 DNA follows: TGCAGCGTACCCGGGACAGGGGTAAATCAGCCCCAGCATTTT. Based on the CDR3 plus reference TRBV29-1 and TRBJ1-5, the full variable domain is SAVISQKPSRDICQRGTSLTIQCQVDSQVTMMFWYRQQPGQSLTLIATANQGSEATYESGFVIDKFPISRPNLTFSTLTVSNMSPEDSSIYLCSVPGTGVNQPQHFGDGTRLSIL.

This chain joins TRBV5-1 and TRBJ2-7, with 9 bases identical to TRBD1. Germline CDR1 SGHRS, CDR2 YFSETQ. The V and J ends lost 2 bases and 6 bases, in that order; junction bases with no gene match: 9. This CDR3 is 15 amino acids long. CDR3 region: CASSLIPGQGAEQYF. The CDR3 region has the DNA TGCGCCAGCAGCTTAATTCCGGGACAGGGTGCCGAGCAGTACTTC.

As concerns this clone: It is unclear where the CDR3 begins or ends on the DNA, so no DNA is shown, and the CDR3 is as TCRdb lists it. The chain carries TRBV21-1 and TRBJ2-3; the table's D gene call, TRBD1, was not cross checked with the DNA. TRBV21-1 is described as a pseudogene. Ends included, the CDR3 has 21 residues. The CDR3 loop reads CASSKKIVGTGARSTTDTQYF.